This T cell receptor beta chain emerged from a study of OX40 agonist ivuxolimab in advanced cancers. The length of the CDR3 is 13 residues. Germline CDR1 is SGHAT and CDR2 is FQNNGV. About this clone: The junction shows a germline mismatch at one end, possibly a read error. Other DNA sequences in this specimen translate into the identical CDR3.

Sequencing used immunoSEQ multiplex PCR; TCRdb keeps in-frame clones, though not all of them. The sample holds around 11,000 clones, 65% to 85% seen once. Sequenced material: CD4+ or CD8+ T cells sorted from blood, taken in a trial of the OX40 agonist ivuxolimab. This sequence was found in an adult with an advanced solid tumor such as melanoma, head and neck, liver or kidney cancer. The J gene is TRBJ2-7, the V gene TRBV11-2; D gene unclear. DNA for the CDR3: TGTGCCAGCAGCTCGGACCCGACCTACGAGCAGTATTTC. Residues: CASSSDPTYEQYF.